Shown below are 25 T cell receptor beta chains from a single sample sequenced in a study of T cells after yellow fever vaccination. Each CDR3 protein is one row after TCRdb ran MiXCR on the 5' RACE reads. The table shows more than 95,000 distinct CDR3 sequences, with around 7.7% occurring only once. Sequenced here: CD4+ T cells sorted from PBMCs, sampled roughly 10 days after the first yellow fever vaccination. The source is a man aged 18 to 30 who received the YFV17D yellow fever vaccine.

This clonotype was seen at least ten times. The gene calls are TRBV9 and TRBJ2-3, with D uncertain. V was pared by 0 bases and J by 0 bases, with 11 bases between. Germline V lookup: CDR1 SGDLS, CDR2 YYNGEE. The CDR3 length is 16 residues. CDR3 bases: TGTGCCAGCAGCGTAGCGGGCGACCGAAGCACAGATACGCAGTATTTT. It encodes CASSVAGDRSTDTQYF. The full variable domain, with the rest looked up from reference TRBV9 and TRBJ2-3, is DSGVTQTPKHLITATGQRVTLRCSPRSGDLSVYWYQQSLDQGLQFLIQYYNGEERAKGNILERFSAQQFPDLHSELNLSSLELGDSALYFCASSVAGDRSTDTQYFGPGTRLTVL.

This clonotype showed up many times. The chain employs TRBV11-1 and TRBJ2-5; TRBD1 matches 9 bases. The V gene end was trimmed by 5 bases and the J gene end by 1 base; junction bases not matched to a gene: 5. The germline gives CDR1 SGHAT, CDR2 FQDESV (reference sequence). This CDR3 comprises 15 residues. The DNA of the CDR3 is TGTGCCAGCAGCCTAAACAGGGGGCGCCAAGAGACCCAGTACTTC. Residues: CASSLNRGRQETQYF.

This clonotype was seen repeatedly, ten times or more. The CDR3 region has the DNA TGCGCCAGCAGCCAAGATGGCAGGGGAGAGACCCAGTACTTC. Its translation is CASSQDGRGETQYF. The genes are TRBV4-3 and TRBJ2-5; TRBD1 might be the D (6 bases). The CDR3 consists of 14 residues. Germline V gene data show CDR1 as LGHNA and CDR2 as YSLEER. V was clipped by 0 bases and J by 4 bases, with 9 bases between them.

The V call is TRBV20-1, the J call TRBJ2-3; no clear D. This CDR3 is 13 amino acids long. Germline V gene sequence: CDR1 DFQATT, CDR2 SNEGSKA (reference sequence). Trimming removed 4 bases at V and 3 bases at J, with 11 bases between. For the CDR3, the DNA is TGCAGTGCTAAGTTGGTGAGGACAGATACGCAGTATTTT. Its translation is CSAKLVRTDTQYF.

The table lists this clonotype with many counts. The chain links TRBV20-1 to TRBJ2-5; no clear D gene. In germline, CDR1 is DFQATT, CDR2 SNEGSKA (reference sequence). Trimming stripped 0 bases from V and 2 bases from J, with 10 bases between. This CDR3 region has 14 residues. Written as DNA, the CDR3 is TGCAGTGCTAGAGAAGGATTATTACAAGAGACCCAGTACTTC. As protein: CSAREGLLQETQYF.

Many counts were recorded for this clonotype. CDR3 sequence reads: CASSPRWSNQPQHF. CDR3 DNA: TGTGCCAGCAGTCCTCGGTGGAGCAATCAGCCCCAGCATTTT. This sequence joins TRBV28 and TRBJ1-5; D gene uncertain. V gave up 5 bases and J gave up 1 base, with 9 bases separating them. CDR1 MDHEN and CDR2 SYDVKM come from the germline V gene. CDR3 size: 14 residues.

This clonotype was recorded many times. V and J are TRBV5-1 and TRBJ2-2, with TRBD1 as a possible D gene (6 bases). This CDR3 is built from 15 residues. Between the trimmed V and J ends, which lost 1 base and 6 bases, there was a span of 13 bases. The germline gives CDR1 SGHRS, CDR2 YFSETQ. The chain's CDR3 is CASSLTGMLAGELFF. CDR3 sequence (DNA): TGCGCCAGCAGCTTGACAGGGATGTTGGCCGGGGAGCTGTTTTTT. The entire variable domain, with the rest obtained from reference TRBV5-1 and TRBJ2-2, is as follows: KAGVTQTPRYLIKTRGQQVTLSCSPISGHRSVSWYQQTPGQGLQFLFEYFSETQRNKGNFPGRFSGRQFSNSRSEMNVSTLELGDSALYLCASSLTGMLAGELFFGEGSRLTVL.

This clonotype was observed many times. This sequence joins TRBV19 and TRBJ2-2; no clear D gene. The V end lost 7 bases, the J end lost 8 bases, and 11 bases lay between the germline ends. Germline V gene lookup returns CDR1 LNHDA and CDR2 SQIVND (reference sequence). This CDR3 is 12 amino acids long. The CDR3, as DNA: TGTGCCAGTAAACGTATGTCTGGGGAGCTGTTTTTT. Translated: CASKRMSGELFF.

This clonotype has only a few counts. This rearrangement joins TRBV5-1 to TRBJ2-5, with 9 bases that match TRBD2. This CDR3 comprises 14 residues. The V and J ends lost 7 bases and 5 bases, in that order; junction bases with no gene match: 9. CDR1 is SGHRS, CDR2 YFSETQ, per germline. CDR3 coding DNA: TGCGCCAGCTTCCGAGGGACTAGCAGGGAGACCCAGTACTTC. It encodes CASFRGTSRETQYF.

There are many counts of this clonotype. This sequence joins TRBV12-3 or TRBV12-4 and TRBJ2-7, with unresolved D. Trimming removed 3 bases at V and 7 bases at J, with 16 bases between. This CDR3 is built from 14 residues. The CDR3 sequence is CASSFTGTHGEQYF. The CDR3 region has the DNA TGTGCCAGCAGTTTCACGGGCACACACGGGGAGCAGTACTTC.

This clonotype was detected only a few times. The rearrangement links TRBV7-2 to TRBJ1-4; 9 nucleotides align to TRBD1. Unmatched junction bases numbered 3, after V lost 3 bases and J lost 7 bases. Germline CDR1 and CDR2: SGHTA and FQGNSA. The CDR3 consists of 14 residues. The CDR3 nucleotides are TGTGCCAGCAGCTTCGACAGGGGGAGTGAAAAACTGTTTTTT. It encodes CASSFDRGSEKLFF. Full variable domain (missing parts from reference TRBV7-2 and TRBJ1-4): GAGVSQSPSNKVTEKGKDVELRCDPISGHTALYWYRQSLGQGLEFLIYFQGNSAPDKSGLPSDRFSAERTGGSVSTLTIQRTQQEDSAVYLCASSFDRGSEKLFFGSGTQLSVL.

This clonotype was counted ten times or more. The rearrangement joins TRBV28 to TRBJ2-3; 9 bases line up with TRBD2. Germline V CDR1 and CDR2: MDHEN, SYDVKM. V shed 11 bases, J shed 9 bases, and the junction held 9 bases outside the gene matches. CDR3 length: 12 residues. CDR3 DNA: TGTGCCCTCAGCGGGGGGCCGGGGACGCAGTATTTT. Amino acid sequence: CALSGGPGTQYF.

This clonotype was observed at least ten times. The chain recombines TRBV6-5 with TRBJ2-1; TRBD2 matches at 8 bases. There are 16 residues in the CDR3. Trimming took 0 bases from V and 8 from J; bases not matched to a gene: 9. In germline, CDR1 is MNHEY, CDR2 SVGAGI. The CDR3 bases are TGTGCCAGCAGTTACTCGTCGGGGGGGTTTAGGGATGAGCAGTTCTTC. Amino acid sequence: CASSYSSGGFRDEQFF.

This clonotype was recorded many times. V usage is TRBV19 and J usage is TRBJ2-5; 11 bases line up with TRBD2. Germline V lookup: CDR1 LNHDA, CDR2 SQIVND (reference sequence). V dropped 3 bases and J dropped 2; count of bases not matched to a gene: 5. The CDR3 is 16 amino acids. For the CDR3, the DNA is TGTGCCAGTAGTATGGCCGGGACTAGCGGACAAGAGACCCAGTACTTC. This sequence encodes CASSMAGTSGQETQYF.

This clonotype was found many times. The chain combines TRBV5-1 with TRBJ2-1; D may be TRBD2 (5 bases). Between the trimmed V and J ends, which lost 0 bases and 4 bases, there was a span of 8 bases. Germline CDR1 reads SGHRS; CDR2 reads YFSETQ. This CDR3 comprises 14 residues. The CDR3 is CASSLDGMYNEQFF. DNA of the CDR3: TGCGCCAGCAGCTTGGACGGGATGTACAATGAGCAGTTCTTC.

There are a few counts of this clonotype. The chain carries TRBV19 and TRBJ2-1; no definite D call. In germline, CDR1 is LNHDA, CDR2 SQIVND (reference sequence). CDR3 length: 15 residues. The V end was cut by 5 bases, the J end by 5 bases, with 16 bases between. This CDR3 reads CASSWRLGRNNEQFF. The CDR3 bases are TGTGCCAGTAGTTGGCGGTTAGGGCGCAACAATGAGCAGTTCTTC.

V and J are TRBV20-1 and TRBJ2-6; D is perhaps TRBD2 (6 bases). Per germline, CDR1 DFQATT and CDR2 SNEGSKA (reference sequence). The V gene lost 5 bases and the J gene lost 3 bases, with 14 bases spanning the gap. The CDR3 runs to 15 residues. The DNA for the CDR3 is TGCAGTGCTTTCGTGGGAGGAAATGGGGCCAACGTCCTGACTTTC. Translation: CSAFVGGNGANVLTF.

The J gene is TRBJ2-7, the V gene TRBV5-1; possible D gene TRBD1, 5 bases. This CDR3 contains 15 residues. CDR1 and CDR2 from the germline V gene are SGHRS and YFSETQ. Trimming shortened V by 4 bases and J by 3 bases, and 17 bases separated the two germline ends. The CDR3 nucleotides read TGCGCCAGCAGCCTCACCCCGGACACGAACTACGAGCAGTACGTC. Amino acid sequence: CASSLTPDTNYEQYV.

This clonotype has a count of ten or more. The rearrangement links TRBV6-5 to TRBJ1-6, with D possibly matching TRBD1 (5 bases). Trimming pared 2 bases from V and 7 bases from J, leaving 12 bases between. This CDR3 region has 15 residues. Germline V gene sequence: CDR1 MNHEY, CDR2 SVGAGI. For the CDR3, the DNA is TGTGCCAGCAGTTACGATGCAGGGCCCAATTCACCCCTCCACTTT. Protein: CASSYDAGPNSPLHF.

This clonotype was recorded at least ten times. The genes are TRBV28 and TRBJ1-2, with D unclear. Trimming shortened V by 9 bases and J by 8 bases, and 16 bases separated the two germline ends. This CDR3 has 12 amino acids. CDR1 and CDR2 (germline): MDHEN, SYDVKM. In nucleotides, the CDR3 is TGTGCCAGTTCCACGTCCGGCCTAGGCTACACCTTC. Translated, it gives CASSTSGLGYTF.

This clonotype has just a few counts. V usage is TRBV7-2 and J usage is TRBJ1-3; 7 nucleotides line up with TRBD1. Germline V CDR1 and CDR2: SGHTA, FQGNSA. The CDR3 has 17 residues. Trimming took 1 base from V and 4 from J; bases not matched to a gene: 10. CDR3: CASSLVFWQGDGNTIYF. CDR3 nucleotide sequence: TGTGCCAGCAGCTTAGTCTTTTGGCAGGGGGACGGAAACACCATATATTTT. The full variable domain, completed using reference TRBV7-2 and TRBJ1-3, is GAGVSQSPSNKVTEKGKDVELRCDPISGHTALYWYRQSLGQGLEFLIYFQGNSAPDKSGLPSDRFSAERTGGSVSTLTIQRTQQEDSAVYLCASSLVFWQGDGNTIYFGEGSWLTVV.

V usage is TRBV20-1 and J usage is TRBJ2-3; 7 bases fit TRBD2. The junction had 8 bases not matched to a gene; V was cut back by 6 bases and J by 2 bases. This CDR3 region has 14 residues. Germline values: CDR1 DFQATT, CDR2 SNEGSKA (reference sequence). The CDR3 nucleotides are TGCAGTGCCCCCCGAGCGGGGTTCACAGATACGCAGTATTTT. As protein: CSAPRAGFTDTQYF.

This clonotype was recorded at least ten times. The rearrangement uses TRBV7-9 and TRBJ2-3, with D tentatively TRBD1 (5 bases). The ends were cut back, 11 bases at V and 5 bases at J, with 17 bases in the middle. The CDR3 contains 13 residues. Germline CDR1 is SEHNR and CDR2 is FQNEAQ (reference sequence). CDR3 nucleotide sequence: TGTGCCCAAGATCCAGGGTTGGGAGATACGCAGTATTTT. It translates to CAQDPGLGDTQYF.

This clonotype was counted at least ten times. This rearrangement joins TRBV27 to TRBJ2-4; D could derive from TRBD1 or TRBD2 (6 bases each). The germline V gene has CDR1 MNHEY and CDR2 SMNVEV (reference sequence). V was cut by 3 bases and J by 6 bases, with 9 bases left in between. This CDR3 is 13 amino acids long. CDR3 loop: CASSFRGLNIQYF. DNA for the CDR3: TGTGCCAGCAGTTTCCGGGGGCTAAACATTCAGTACTTC.

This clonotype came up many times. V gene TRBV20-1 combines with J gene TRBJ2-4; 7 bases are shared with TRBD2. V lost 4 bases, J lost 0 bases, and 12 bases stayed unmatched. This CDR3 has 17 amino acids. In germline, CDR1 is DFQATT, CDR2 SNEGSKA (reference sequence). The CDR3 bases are TGCAGTGCTATAAACAAAGATGGGGGGGGAGCCAAAAACATTCAGTACTTC. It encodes CSAINKDGGGAKNIQYF.